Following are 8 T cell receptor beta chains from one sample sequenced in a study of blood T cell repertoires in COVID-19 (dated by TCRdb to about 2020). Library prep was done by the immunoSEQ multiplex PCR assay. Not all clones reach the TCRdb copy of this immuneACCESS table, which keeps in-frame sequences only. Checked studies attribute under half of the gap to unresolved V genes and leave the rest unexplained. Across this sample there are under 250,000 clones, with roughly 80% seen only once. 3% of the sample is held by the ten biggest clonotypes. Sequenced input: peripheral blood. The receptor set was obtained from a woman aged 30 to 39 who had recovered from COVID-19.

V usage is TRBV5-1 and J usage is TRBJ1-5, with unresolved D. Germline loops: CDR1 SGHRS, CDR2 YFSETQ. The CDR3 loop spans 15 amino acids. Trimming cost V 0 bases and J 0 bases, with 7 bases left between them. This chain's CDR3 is CASSLDGDSNQPQHF. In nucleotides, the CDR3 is TGCGCCAGCAGCTTGGACGGAGATAGCAATCAGCCCCAGCATTTT.

The CDR3 coding sequence is TGTGCCACCAGCAGCCAGAGTCGGGGGCCCCAGCATTTT. It specifies CATSSQSRGPQHF. V usage is TRBV15 and J usage is TRBJ1-5, with no clear D. Deletions cut 3 bases from V and 9 bases from J, with 12 bases between. Germline V gene lookup returns CDR1 LNHNV and CDR2 YYDKDF (reference sequence). This CDR3 is built from 13 residues.

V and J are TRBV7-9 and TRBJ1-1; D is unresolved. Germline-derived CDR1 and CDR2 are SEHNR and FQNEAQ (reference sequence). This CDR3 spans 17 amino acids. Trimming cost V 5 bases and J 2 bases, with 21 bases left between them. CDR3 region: CASSPLDGILGNTEAFF. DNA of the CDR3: TGTGCCAGCAGCCCCCTAGACGGGATTTTAGGAAACACTGAAGCTTTCTTT.

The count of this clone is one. CDR3 sequence (DNA): TGTGCCAGCAGTGAAATTGGCCCAAATCAGCCCCAGCATTTT. It encodes CASSEIGPNQPQHF. The chain links TRBV6-1 to TRBJ1-5; D unclear. The CDR3 extends over 14 amino acids. Germline V CDR1 and CDR2: MNHNS, SASEGT. V was cut by 2 bases and J by 4 bases, with 9 bases left in between.

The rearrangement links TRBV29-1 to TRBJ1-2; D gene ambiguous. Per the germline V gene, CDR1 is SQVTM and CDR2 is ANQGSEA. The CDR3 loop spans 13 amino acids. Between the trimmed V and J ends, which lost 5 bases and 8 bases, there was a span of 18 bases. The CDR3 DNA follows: TGCAGCGTTAAACCGCAGGCTCCAGGAGGCTACACCTTC. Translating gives CSVKPQAPGGYTF.

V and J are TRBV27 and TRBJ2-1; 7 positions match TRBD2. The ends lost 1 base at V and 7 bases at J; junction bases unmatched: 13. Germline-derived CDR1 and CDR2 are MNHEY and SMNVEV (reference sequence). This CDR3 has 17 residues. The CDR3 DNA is TGTGCCAGCAGTTTATACATCTCTGGCGGGGGAAGGAATGAGCAGTTCTTC. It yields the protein CASSLYISGGGRNEQFF.

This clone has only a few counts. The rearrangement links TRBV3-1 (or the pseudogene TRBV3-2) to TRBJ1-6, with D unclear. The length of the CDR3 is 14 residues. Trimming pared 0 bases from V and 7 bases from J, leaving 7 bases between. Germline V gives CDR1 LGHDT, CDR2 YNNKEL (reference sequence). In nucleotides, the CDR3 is TGTGCCAGCAGCCAAGATGGGGAGAATTCACCCCTCCACTTT. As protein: CASSQDGENSPLHF.

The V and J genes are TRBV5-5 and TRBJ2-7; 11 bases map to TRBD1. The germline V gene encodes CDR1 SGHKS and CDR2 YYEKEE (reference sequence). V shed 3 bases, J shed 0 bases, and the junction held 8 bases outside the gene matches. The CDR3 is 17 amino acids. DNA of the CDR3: TGTGCCAGCAGCTGGGGGACAGGGGGGACTAGCTCCTACGAGCAGTACTTC. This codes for CASSWGTGGTSSYEQYF. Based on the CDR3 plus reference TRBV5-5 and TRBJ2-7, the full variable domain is DAGVTQSPTHLIKTRGQQVTLRCSPISGHKSVSWYQQVLGQGPQFIFQYYEKEERGRGNFPDRFSARQFPNYSSELNVNALLLGDSALYLCASSWGTGGTSSYEQYFGPGTRLTVT.